The clone carrying this T cell receptor beta chain has only a few counts. The source of the sample is a study of immune characterization of retroperitoneal liposarcoma. Each CDR3 protein is one row after TCRdb ran MiXCR on the PCR reads. The top ten clones hold under 60% of a sample with some 2,800 distinct CDR3 sequences, around 45% of them seen once. Per the germline V gene, CDR1 is MNHNS and CDR2 is SASEGT. CDR3 length equals 12 residues. V shed 9 bases, J shed 10 bases, and the junction held 9 bases outside the gene matches. This chain connects TRBV6-1 to TRBJ2-1; TRBD1 matches at 7 bases. The receptor comes from a male donor with retroperitoneal liposarcoma. The sample comprised tumor tissue. DNA for the CDR3: TGTGCCAGAATCGGACAGGCCAACGAGCAGTTCTTC. Residues: CARIGQANEQFF.